Listed below are T cell receptor beta chains from one sample, sequenced in a study of blood T cell repertoires in COVID-19. The data were produced by immunoSEQ multiplex PCR, yet TCRdb's version contains in-frame clones alone and is incomplete. The data show a few hundred thousand clones, 80% to 90% seen once. Sequences were obtained from PBMCs or T cells enriched from blood (not recorded which). Receptor source: a woman in her thirties who had recovered from COVID-19. Each CDR3 is given with its conserved first and last residue. D genes are given only for firm matches. Clone size appears in some rows only: once, few, many, or a class for an expanded clone.

>TRBJ1-5|.|TRBV7-8|.
CASSLGRVGSQPQHF
TGTGCCAGCAGCTTAGGCAGGGTGGGCAGTCAGCCCCAGCATTTT
>TRBJ2-3|.|TRBV7-2|TRBD2
CASSPTPGTSGTDTQYF
TGTGCCAGCAGCCCCACCCCCGGGACTAGCGGCACAGATACGCAGTATTTT
>TRBJ1-2|.|TRBV5-5|TRBD1
CASSPQGAQNGYTF
TGTGCCAGCAGCCCCCAGGGGGCGCAAAATGGCTACACCTTC
>TRBJ1-2|.|TRBV5-1|.
CASSTRGGPNYGYTF
TGCGCCAGCAGCACGAGAGGGGGACCAAACTATGGCTACACCTTC
>TRBJ2-7|.|TRBV6-5|TRBD1
CASSYRTTGQGLQYF
TGTGCCAGCAGTTACCGCACCACGGGACAGGGATTGCAGTACTTC
>TRBJ1-1|.|TRBV4-1|TRBD1
CASSPLQGLDTEAFF
TGCGCCAGCAGCCCCCTACAGGGGTTGGACACTGAAGCTTTCTTT
>TRBJ1-4|.|TRBV2|.
CASSSGSRNEKLFF
TGTGCCAGCAGTTCCGGGTCTAGGAATGAAAAACTGTTTTTT
>TRBJ2-7|.|TRBV30|.
CAWSPRGGEQYF
TGTGCCTGGAGTCCCCGGGGTGGCGAGCAGTACTTC
>TRBJ1-6|.|TRBV28|TRBD1
CASSLGDRGGSPLHF
TGTGCCAGCAGTTTAGGGGACAGGGGGGGATCACCCCTCCACTTT
>TRBJ2-1|.|TRBV14|TRBD2
CASSPGTSGSYGLFF
TGTGCCAGCAGCCCCGGGACTAGCGGGAGTTACGGCCTGTTCTTC
>TRBJ1-1|few|TRBV6-1|TRBD1
CASSEQGGWTEAFF
TGTGCCAGCAGTGAGCAGGGGGGATGGACTGAAGCTTTCTTT
>TRBJ1-1|.|TRBV3-1/TRBV3-2|.
CASSQAWAENTEAFF
TGTGCCAGCAGCCAAGCGTGGGCAGAGAACACTGAAGCTTTCTTT
>TRBJ2-1|.|TRBV4-1|.
CASSQEAGSRKSFF
TGCGCCAGCAGCCAAGAGGCAGGTTCTCGTAAATCGTTCTTC
>TRBJ1-3|.|TRBV7-2|.
CASRLGQQGNTIYF
TGTGCCAGCAGACTCGGACAGCAAGGAAACACCATATATTTT
>TRBJ2-7|.|TRBV27|.
CASSFGDSSYEQYF
TGTGCCAGCAGTTTTGGGGACTCCTCCTACGAGCAGTACTTC
>TRBJ2-3|.|TRBV7-8|.
CASSFQTAAPTDTQYF
TGTGCCAGCAGCTTCCAGACAGCCGCACCCACAGATACGCAGTATTTT
>TRBJ2-7|.|TRBV2|TRBD1
CASLRGQGASEQYF
TGTGCCAGCCTGCGTGGCCAGGGGGCCTCCGAGCAGTACTTC
>TRBJ1-4|.|TRBV6-5|.
CASSSGMILFF
TGTGCCAGCAGTTCGGGGATGATACTGTTTTTT
>TRBJ1-6|once|TRBV6-1|TRBD1
CASSDPIRGPTYNSPLHF
TGTGCCAGCAGTGATCCGATCAGGGGGCCTACCTATAATTCACCCCTCCACTTT
>TRBJ2-1|.|TRBV5-1|TRBD1
CASSFTGVYGEQFF
TGCGCCAGCAGCTTTACAGGGGTTTATGGTGAGCAGTTCTTC
>TRBJ1-1|.|TRBV7-9|TRBD1
CASSLGGQGAAEAFF
TGTGCCAGCAGCTTAGGGGGACAGGGGGCGGCTGAAGCTTTCTTT
>TRBJ2-5|.|TRBV19|TRBD2
CATVSGRAQYF
TGTGCCACCGTTAGCGGGAGGGCCCAGTACTTC
>TRBJ1-2|.|TRBV5-1|.
CASSLSWLGGNGYTF
TGCGCCAGCAGCTTGAGTTGGTTAGGGGGAAATGGCTACACCTTC
>TRBJ2-7|.|TRBV15|TRBD2
CATSRVRGASYEQYF
TGTGCCACCAGCAGAGTGCGGGGGGCCTCCTACGAGCAGTACTTC
>TRBJ1-4|.|TRBV28|.
CASSSTGSFYEKLFF
TGTGCCAGCAGTTCTACAGGCTCCTTTTATGAAAAACTGTTTTTT
>TRBJ2-1|.|TRBV19|TRBD2
CATSPSGSVNEQFF
TGTGCCACCTCGCCTAGCGGGAGTGTCAATGAGCAGTTCTTC
>TRBJ1-2|.|TRBV28|.
CASARDSEALVF
TGTGCCAGCGCCCGAGACAGTGAGGCCCTAGTCTTC
>TRBJ2-3|.|TRBV19|TRBD1
CASHRGREADTQYF
TGTGCCAGTCACAGGGGCCGAGAGGCAGATACGCAGTATTTT
>TRBJ2-1|once|TRBV11-1|TRBD2
CASSPLAGGHNEQFF
TGTGCCAGCAGCCCACTAGCGGGAGGTCACAATGAGCAGTTCTTC
>TRBJ1-2|.|TRBV5-1|TRBD1
CASSIGTGGASNYGYTF
TGCGCCAGCAGCATAGGGACAGGGGGCGCGTCTAACTATGGCTACACCTTC
>TRBJ2-1|.|TRBV24-1|.
CATSDGANEQFF
TGTGCCACCAGTGATGGGGCGAATGAGCAGTTCTTC
>TRBJ2-1|.|TRBV6-5|TRBD1
CASRPDRVNEQFF
TGTGCCAGCAGACCCGACAGGGTTAATGAGCAGTTCTTC
>TRBJ2-5|.|TRBV4-2|.
CASSLGLRQETQYF
TGTGCCAGCAGCCTGGGACTCCGTCAGGAGACCCAGTACTTC
>TRBJ1-6|few|TRBV4-1|.
CASSLPLRGKGSPLHF
TGCGCCAGCAGCCTACCCCTAAGGGGTAAAGGGTCACCCCTCCACTTT
>TRBJ1-6|many|TRBV15|.
CATSRDNYNSPLHF
TGTGCCACCAGCAGAGACAACTATAATTCACCCCTCCACTTT
>TRBJ2-4|.|TRBV18|TRBD2
CASSPSRGVKNIQYF
TGTGCCAGCTCACCTTCCCGGGGGGTCAAAAACATTCAGTACTTC
>TRBJ2-7|.|TRBV7-9|.
CASSFEQGKPSYEQYF
TGTGCCAGCAGCTTCGAACAGGGTAAACCCTCCTACGAGCAGTACTTC
>TRBJ1-1|.|TRBV7-3|TRBD1
CASSLGTGFMNTEAFF
TGTGCCAGCAGCCTCGGGACAGGGTTCATGAACACTGAAGCTTTCTTT
>TRBJ1-1|few|TRBV5-1|.
CASSLDSNTEAFF
TGCGCCAGCAGCTTGGACTCGAACACTGAAGCTTTCTTT
>TRBJ2-7|many|TRBV10-1|TRBD1
CASSDLLRTGTLEQYF
TGCGCCAGCAGTGACCTCCTTCGGACAGGGACCCTCGAGCAGTACTTC
>TRBJ2-6|.|TRBV6-4|.
CASSETLGANVLTF
TGTGCCAGCAGTGAGACTCTTGGGGCCAACGTCCTGACTTTC
>TRBJ1-5|.|TRBV12-3/TRBV12-4|.
CAISGGSNQPQHF
TGTGCCATTTCCGGCGGGAGCAATCAGCCCCAGCATTTT
>TRBJ2-1|.|TRBV27|TRBD2
CASSRGLGLAGGLGTSYNEQFF
TGTGCCAGCAGTCGCGGACTGGGGCTAGCGGGAGGGTTAGGAACCTCCTACAATGAGCAGTTCTTC
>TRBJ1-5|.|TRBV29-1|.
CSVAGGRGNQPQHF
TGCAGCGTTGCCGGGGGACGAGGCAATCAGCCCCAGCATTTT
>TRBJ2-7|.|TRBV6-1|.
CASSEVQEYEQYF
TGTGCCAGCAGTGAGGTCCAGGAATACGAGCAGTACTTC
>TRBJ2-1|.|TRBV3-1/TRBV3-2|TRBD2
CASSQERALAAYNEQFF
TGTGCCAGCAGCCAAGAGAGGGCCCTAGCGGCCTACAATGAGCAGTTCTTC
>TRBJ2-3|.|TRBV27|TRBD2
CASSSRPSGIIADTQYF
TGTGCCAGCAGTTCCAGGCCTAGCGGGATAATAGCAGATACGCAGTATTTT